Sequencing of this T cell receptor (beta chain) was carried out in a study of Ad26.COV2.S vaccination and SARS-CoV-2 variants. Study-wide background: Once, or twice with 56 days between doses, Ad26.COV2.S was given intramuscularly.

The CDR3 spans 15 residues. V gave up 0 bases and J gave up 8 bases, with 14 bases separating them. Germline V gene lookup returns CDR1 MGHRA and CDR2 YSYEKL. Treatment denoted: 15 to 20 received Ad26.COV2.S at low or high dose, single or two shots; several received placebo; per-sample allocation not given. On day 63 after the first injection, vaccine and placebo recipients gave samples. As for this clone: Its antigen is undetermined.

General study findings and limits: Quantification of TCR breadth and depth may have yielded underestimates of total T cell responses. Similar non-spike TCR breadth was seen in vaccine and placebo recipients. People who got the vaccine had more spike-specific TCR breadth than people who got placebo.

Produced via immunoSEQ multiplex PCR; TCRdb's table is partial and in-frame only. Among approximately 300,000 clones listed, just under 85% were seen once. The material was peripheral blood, obtained in a trial of Ad26.COV2.S vaccine versus placebo. This clonotype was obtained from a person between 18 and 60 years old who received the Ad26.COV2.S COVID-19 vaccine or a placebo. The chain carries TRBV4-1 and TRBJ1-5, with unresolved D. As DNA, the CDR3 is TGCGCCAGCAGCCAAGATAGGGCAGCAGCGGAGCCCCAGCATTTT. Encoded protein: CASSQDRAAAEPQHF.